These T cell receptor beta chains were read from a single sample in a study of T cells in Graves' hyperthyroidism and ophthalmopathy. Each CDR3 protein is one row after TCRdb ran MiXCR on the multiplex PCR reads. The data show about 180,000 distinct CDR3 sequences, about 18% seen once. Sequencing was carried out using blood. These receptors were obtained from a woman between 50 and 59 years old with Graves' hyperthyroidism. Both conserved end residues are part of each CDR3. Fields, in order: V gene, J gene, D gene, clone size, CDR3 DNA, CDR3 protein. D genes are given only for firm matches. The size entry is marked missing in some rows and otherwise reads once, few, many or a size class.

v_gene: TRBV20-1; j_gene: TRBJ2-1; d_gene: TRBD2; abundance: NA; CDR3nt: TGCAGTGCCAAGGGGGTAGCGGGAGGGCCGAGGGACAATGAGCAGTTCTTC; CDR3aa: CSAKGVAGGPRDNEQFF
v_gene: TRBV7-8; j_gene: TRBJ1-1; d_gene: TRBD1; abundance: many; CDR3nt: TGTGCCAGCAGCTTATTGGGGCGCGGGGGGACAGTGAACACTGAAGCTTTCTTT; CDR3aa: CASSLLGRGGTVNTEAFF
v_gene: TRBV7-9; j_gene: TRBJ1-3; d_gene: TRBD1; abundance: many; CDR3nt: TGTGCCAGCAGCTTCCGGGACAGGGGGTCTGGAAACACCATATATTTT; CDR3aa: CASSFRDRGSGNTIYF
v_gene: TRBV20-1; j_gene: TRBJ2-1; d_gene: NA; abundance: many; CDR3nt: TGCAGTGCTAGGCCCGAGACTACCTACAATGAGCAGTTCTTC; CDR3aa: CSARPETTYNEQFF
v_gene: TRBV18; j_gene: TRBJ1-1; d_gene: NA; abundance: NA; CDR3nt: TGTGCCAGCTCACCACAGGCAGGTTTTTGGGCTGAAGCTTTCTTT; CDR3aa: CASSPQAGFWAEAFF
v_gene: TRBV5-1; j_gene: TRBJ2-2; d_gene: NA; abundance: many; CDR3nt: TGCGCCAGCAGCTTGAGGGTTTTAGAAACCACCGGGGAGCTGTTTTTT; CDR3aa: CASSLRVLETTGELFF
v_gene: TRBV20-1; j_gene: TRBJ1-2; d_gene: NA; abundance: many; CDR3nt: TGCAGTGTCCCGGGACGGGGGTATGGCTACACCTTC; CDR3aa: CSVPGRGYGYTF
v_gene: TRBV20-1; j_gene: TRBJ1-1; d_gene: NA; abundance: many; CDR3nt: TGCAGTGCTAGCTCCGGGAACACTGAAGCTTTCTTT; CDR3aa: CSASSGNTEAFF
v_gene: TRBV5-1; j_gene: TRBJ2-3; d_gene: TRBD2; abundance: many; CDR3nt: TGCGCCAGCAGCTTGCCTAGCGGGACTAGCACAGATACGCAGTATTTT; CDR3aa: CASSLPSGTSTDTQYF
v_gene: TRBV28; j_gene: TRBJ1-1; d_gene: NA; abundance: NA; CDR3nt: TGTGCCAGCAGTAAGACAGGCCGAACTGAAGCTTTCTTT; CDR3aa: CASSKTGRTEAFF
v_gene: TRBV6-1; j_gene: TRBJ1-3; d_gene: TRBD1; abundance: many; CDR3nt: TGTGCCAGCAGTCCAGGGGGAACTGGAAACACCATATATTTT; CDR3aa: CASSPGGTGNTIYF
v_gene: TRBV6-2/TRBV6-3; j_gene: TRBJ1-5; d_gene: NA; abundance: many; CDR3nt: TGTGCCAGGGATTCAGGTGACGGGCAGCCCCAGCATTTT; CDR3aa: CARDSGDGQPQHF
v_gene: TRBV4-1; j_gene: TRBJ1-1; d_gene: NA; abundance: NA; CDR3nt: TGCGCCAGCAGCCAAGACAGGGCTGAAGCTTTCTTT; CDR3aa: CASSQDRAEAFF
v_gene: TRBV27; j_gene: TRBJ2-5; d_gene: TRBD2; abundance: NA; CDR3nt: TGTGCCAGCAGTTTCAGCAGCGGGGCGGAGACCCAGTACTTC; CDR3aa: CASSFSSGAETQYF
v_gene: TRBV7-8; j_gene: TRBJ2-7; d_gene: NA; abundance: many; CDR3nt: TGTGCCAGCAGAATTAGAGGGGGATACGAGCAGTACTTC; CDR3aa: CASRIRGGYEQYF
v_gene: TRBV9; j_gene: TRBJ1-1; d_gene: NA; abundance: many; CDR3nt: TGTGCCAGCAGCGTAGGGGGGGAATCCACTGAAGCTTTCTTT; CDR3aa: CASSVGGESTEAFF
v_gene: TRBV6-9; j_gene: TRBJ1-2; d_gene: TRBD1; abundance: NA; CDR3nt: TGTGCCAGCAGTTCCCTTTACAGGGGGGGAGAATGCTACACCTTC; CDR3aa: CASSSLYRGGECYTF
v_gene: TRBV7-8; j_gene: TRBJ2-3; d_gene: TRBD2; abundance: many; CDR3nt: TGTGCCAGCAGCCGAAACCAGCGGGGTTTCCCAGATACGCAGTATTTT; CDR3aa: CASSRNQRGFPDTQYF
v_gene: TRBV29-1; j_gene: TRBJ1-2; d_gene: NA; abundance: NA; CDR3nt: TGCAGCGCCTCGGGGGCTAACTATGGCTACACCTTC; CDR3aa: CSASGANYGYTF
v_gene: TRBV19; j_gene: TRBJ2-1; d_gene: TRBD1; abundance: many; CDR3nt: TGTGCCAGTAGAGACAGGGGAGATAGACATGAGCAGTTCTTC; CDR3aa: CASRDRGDRHEQFF
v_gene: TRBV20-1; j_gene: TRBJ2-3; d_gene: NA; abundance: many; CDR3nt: TGCAGTGCTAGAGATAGAGGGGGGGTGAAGGATACGCAGTATTTT; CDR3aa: CSARDRGGVKDTQYF
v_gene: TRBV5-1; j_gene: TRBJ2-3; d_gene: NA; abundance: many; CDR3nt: TGCGCCAGCAGCCGGGACCCAGTCACAAAAGATACGCAGTATTTT; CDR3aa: CASSRDPVTKDTQYF
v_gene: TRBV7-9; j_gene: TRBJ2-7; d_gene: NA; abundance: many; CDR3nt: TGTGCCAGCAGCTTGAGGCACGAGCAGTACTTC; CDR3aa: CASSLRHEQYF
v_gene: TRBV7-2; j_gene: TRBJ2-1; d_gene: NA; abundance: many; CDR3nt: TGTGCCAGCAGCTATCGGGGATACAATGAGCAGTTCTTC; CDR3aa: CASSYRGYNEQFF